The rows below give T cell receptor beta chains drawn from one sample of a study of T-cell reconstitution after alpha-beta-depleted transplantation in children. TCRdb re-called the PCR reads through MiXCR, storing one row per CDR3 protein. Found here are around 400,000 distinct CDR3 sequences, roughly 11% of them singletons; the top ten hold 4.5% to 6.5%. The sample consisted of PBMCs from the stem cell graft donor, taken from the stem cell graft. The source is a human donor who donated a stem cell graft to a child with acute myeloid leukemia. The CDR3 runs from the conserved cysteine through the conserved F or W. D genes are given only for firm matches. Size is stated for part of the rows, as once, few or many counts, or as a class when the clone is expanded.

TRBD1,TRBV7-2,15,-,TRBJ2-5,TGTGCCAGCATGAGAGCAGGGGGCGGTTCGTGGACCCAGTACTTC,CASMRAGGGSWTQYF
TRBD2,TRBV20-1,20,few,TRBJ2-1,TGCAGTGCTAGACGGCTTGAGGCGAGAGGCTGGAGCGGGAGTCTTATTGAGCAGTTCTTC,CSARRLEARGWSGSLIEQFF
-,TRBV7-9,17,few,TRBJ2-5,TGTGCCAGCAGCCCTCCCTCTTCGACTAGTAAGCAAGAGACCCAGTACTTC,CASSPPSSTSKQETQYF
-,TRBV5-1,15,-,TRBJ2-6,TGCGCCAGCAGCTTACAGGCTACTGGGGCCAACGTCCTGACTTTC,CASSLQATGANVLTF
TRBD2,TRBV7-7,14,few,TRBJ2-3,TGTGCTAGCAGCCGAGTAGCGGGAGACGATACGCAGTATTTT,CASSRVAGDDTQYF
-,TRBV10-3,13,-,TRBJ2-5,TGTGCCATCAGTGGGACGGGGGATGCGACCCAGTACTTC,CAISGTGDATQYF
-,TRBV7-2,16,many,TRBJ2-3,TGTGCCAGCAGCTCCCTGGGGCTAACCGGAGCAGATACGCAGTATTTT,CASSSLGLTGADTQYF
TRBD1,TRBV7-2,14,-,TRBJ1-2,TGTGCCAGCAGCTTAGAGCGGGACAGCTATGGCTACACCTTC,CASSLERDSYGYTF
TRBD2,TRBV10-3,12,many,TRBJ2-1,TGTGCCTTGGGACTACCCAACAATGAGCAGTTCTTC,CALGLPNNEQFF
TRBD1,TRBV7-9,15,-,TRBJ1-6,TGTGCCAGCAGCGCGACCGGGACAGGGAATTCACCCCTCCACTTT,CASSATGTGNSPLHF
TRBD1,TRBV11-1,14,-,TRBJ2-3,TGTGCCAGCGCCCGGACAGGGGAGGCAGATACGCAGTATTTT,CASARTGEADTQYF
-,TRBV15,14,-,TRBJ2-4,TGTGCCACCGGGGAGGTTATAGCCAAAAACATTCAGTACTTC,CATGEVIAKNIQYF
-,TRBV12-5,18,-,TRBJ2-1,TGTGCTAGTGGTTTAGTCCCATGGGGGCGGGACCTTTCCAATGAGCAGTTCTTC,CASGLVPWGRDLSNEQFF
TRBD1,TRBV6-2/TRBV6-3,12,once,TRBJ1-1,TGTGCCATCGACAGGGGAGGCACTGAAGCTTTCTTT,CAIDRGGTEAFF
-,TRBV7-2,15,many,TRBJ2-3,TGTGCCAGCAGCTTTCACGGTACCGGGACAGATACGCAGTATTTT,CASSFHGTGTDTQYF
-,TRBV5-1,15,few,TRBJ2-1,TGCGCCAGCAGCTTGGACAGGGATCCCTACAATGAGCAGTTCTTC,CASSLDRDPYNEQFF
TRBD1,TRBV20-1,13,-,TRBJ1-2,TGCAGTGCTAGGGGACAGGGCGGCTATGGCTACACCTTC,CSARGQGGYGYTF
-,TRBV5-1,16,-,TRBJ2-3,TGCGCCAGCAGCTTGGATACCCACTTAGGCACAGATACGCAGTATTTT,CASSLDTHLGTDTQYF
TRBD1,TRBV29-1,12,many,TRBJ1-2,TGCAGCGTGTCGGGACAGGGAGATGGCTACACCTTC,CSVSGQGDGYTF
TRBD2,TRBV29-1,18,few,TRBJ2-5,TGCAGCGTTGAGAGGCGGGGGGGGACTGACAGGATCCAAGAGACCCAGTACTTC,CSVERRGGTDRIQETQYF
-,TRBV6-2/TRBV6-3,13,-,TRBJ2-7,TGTGCCAGCGGTAGGGTTAATCCCTACGAGCAGTACTTC,CASGRVNPYEQYF
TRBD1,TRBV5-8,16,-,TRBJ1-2,TGTGCCAGCAGCTTTTGGCCAGGGGGCAACTACTATGGCTACACCTTC,CASSFWPGGNYYGYTF
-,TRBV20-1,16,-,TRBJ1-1,TGCAGTGCTAGAGAAGGCATGGGGAGGGGAAGCACTGAAGCTTTCTTT,CSAREGMGRGSTEAFF
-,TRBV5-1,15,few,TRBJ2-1,TGCGCCAGCAGCTTGGGGTGGTCGGACTACAATGAGCAGTTCTTC,CASSLGWSDYNEQFF
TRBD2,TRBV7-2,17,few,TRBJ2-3,TGTGCCAGCAGCCCCCCGGGACTAGCGGGGGGTTTGGATACGCAGTATTTT,CASSPPGLAGGLDTQYF
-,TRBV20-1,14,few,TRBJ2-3,TGCAGCGTTCAAAGGGAGAGCGGGACAGATACGCAGTATTTT,CSVQRESGTDTQYF
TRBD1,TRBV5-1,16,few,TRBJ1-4,TGCGCCAGCAGCCCGGGACAGGGCGCAACTAATGAAAAACTGTTTTTT,CASSPGQGATNEKLFF
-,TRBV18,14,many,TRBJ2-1,TGTGCCAGCTCACCACCGAACAGCTACAATGAGCAGTTCTTC,CASSPPNSYNEQFF
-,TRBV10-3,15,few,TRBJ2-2,TGTGCCATCAGTACTACAGGGACTAACACCGGGGAGCTGTTTTTT,CAISTTGTNTGELFF
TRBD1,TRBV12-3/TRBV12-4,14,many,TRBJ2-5,TGTGCCAGCAGCCATGGACAGGTCCGGGAGACCCAGTACTTC,CASSHGQVRETQYF
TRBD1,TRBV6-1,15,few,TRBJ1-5,TGTGCCAGCAGCCTCGGGACAGGGGTATCTCAGCCCCAGCATTTT,CASSLGTGVSQPQHF
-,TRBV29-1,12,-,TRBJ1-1,TGCAGCGTCACCCTGGGGTACACTGAAGCTTTCTTT,CSVTLGYTEAFF